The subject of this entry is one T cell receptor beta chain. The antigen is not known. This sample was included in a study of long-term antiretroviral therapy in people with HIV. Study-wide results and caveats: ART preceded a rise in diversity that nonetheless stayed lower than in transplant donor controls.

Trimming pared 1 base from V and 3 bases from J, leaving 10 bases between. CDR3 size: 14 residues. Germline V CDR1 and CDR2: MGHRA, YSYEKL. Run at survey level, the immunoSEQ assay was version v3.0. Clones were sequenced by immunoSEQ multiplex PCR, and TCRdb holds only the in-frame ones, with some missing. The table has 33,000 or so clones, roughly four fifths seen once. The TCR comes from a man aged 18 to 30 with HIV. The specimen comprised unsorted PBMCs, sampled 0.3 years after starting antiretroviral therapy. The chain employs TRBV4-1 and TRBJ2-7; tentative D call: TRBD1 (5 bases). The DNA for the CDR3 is TGCGCCAGCAGCCAAGGGGGCGGAATCTACGAGCAGTACTTC. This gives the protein CASSQGGGIYEQYF.